The rows below give T cell receptor beta chains drawn from one sample of a study of brain T cells in children with intractable seizures. Sequencing used immunoSEQ multiplex PCR; TCRdb keeps in-frame clones, though not all of them. This table holds tens of thousands of clones, 85% to 95% found once. The material was peripheral blood, obtained at surgery. These receptors all stem from a boy in the first two years of life with tuberous sclerosis and intractable seizures. The CDR3 runs from the conserved cysteine through the conserved F or W. The D gene is left open where the match is weak. Clone size, where shown, is once, few, many, or a class for clones that have expanded.

NA,NA,TRBV29-1,TRBJ1-3,TGCAGCGTTGAAAGCCCCTCGTTCCCTGGAAACACCATATATTTT,CSVESPSFPGNTIYF
once,NA,TRBV5-4,TRBJ1-3,TGTGCCAGCAGCTCAACAGGGTCTGGAAACACCATATATTTT,CASSSTGSGNTIYF
NA,TRBD2,TRBV19,TRBJ2-1,TGTGCCAGTAGTATAGCTAGCGGGAGGGCCGGGGTGAATGAGCAGTTCTTC,CASSIASGRAGVNEQFF
NA,NA,TRBV28,TRBJ2-1,TGTGCCAGCACCTTTAGGCTTGGTAAATACAATGAGCAGTTCTTC,CASTFRLGKYNEQFF
NA,NA,TRBV4-1,TRBJ2-2,TGCGCCAGCAGCCAAGGGGGAGCGAACACCGGGGAGCTGTTTTTT,CASSQGGANTGELFF
NA,NA,TRBV25-1,TRBJ2-1,TGTGCCAGCAGTGAATACAATGAGCAGTTCTTC,CASSEYNEQFF
NA,NA,TRBV6-5,TRBJ2-7,TGTGCCAGCAGTTACCGCCCCGACAGCTACGAGCAGTACTTC,CASSYRPDSYEQYF
few,NA,TRBV27,TRBJ2-2,TGTGCCAGCCCTCAGGGTGGCACCGGGGAGCTGTTTTTT,CASPQGGTGELFF
NA,NA,TRBV4-1,TRBJ1-3,TGCGCCAGCAGCCAAGACGAGACAACCTCAAGCTCTGGAAACACCATATATTTT,CASSQDETTSSSGNTIYF
NA,NA,TRBV12-1,TRBJ2-7,TGTGCCAGCAGAAGACAGGGAGGCTATGACGAGCAGTACTTC,CASRRQGGYDEQYF
few,TRBD1,TRBV4-1,TRBJ1-2,TGCGCCAGCAGCCAAGAAACAGGGGAAGGCTACACCTTC,CASSQETGEGYTF
once,NA,TRBV19,TRBJ1-3,TGTGCCAGTAGTATCCGACGGGGATCGGTCGGAAACACCATATATTTT,CASSIRRGSVGNTIYF
NA,NA,TRBV5-1,TRBJ2-1,TGCGCCAGCAGCTTGGAGGCAGCCTACAATGAGCAGTTCTTC,CASSLEAAYNEQFF
NA,TRBD1,TRBV6-5,TRBJ2-6,TGTGCCAGCAGACCCACAGGGGCTGGGGCCAACGTCCTGACTTTC,CASRPTGAGANVLTF
NA,NA,TRBV5-1,TRBJ2-2,TGCGCCAGCAGCTTGGACCCGGCGAACACCGGGGAGCTGTTTTTT,CASSLDPANTGELFF
NA,NA,TRBV20-1,TRBJ1-2,TGCAGTGCTAGTGGGCAGGAGGCTGGCTACACCTTC,CSASGQEAGYTF
NA,NA,TRBV29-1,TRBJ1-2,TGCAGCGTAGAGGGACTCCACTATGGCTACACCTTC,CSVEGLHYGYTF
NA,NA,TRBV11-1,TRBJ2-1,TGTGCCAGCAGCTTATTCCCGTCGGAGGACAATGAGCAGTTCTTC,CASSLFPSEDNEQFF
NA,TRBD1,TRBV5-1,TRBJ2-2,TGCGCCAGCAGCTATGGGACAGGGGTGACCGGGGAGCTGTTTTTT,CASSYGTGVTGELFF
NA,TRBD1,TRBV7-9,TRBJ1-3,TGTGCCAGCAGCTTAGCCGGGACAGGGACCCCTGGAAACACCATATATTTT,CASSLAGTGTPGNTIYF
NA,NA,TRBV12-3/TRBV12-4,TRBJ2-1,TGTGCCAGCAAAGGTGGGGAGCAGTTCTTC,CASKGGEQFF
once,NA,TRBV12-3/TRBV12-4,TRBJ2-2,TGTGCCAGCAGTTTCCCCACCGGGGAGCTGTTTTTT,CASSFPTGELFF
NA,TRBD1,TRBV19,TRBJ2-5,TGTGCCAGTAGTATGAGCCCGGGACAGGGGGTATTGACCCAGTACTTC,CASSMSPGQGVLTQYF
NA,NA,TRBV5-1,TRBJ2-7,TGCGCCAGCAGCTTCGGACTACAACTCTACGAGCAGTACTTC,CASSFGLQLYEQYF
NA,TRBD2,TRBV9,TRBJ2-3,TGTGCCAGCAGCTCCCGACTAGCCGGCGCAGATACGCAGTATTTT,CASSSRLAGADTQYF
NA,NA,TRBV30,TRBJ1-5,TGTGCCTATACCGAAGGAATAACAGGCCATCAGCCCCAGCATTTT,CAYTEGITGHQPQHF
NA,NA,TRBV11-3,TRBJ2-7,TGTGCCAGCAGCTTAGACAGGGCCTACGAGCAGTACTTC,CASSLDRAYEQYF
NA,NA,TRBV3-1/TRBV3-2,TRBJ2-5,TGTGCCAGCAGCCAACAGATCAGGTCCTTGGAGACCCAGTACTTC,CASSQQIRSLETQYF